The clone carrying this TCR beta chain was seen a few times. This sample stems from a study of blood T cells in healthy people across ages. Then a second PCR, running about 6 to 12 cycles, was carried out with a sample-barcoded 5' primer and a J-beta primer mix. TCRdb called the 5' RACE reads again in MiXCR, with one record for every CDR3 protein. The sample lists 1.5 million to 2 million distinct CDR3 sequences; approximately 50% were seen once. Every sample yielded at least 6.5 million isolated PBMCs. The sequence was collected from a woman aged 35 to 49 in good health. Sequenced input: blood.

The CDR3 DNA follows: TGTGCCATCAGTGAGTCAGGGTCTACCACAGATACGCAGTATTTT. This translates into CAISESGSTTDTQYF. The genes are TRBV10-3 and TRBJ2-3; D not certain. CDR3 length equals 15 residues. CDR1 is ENHRY, CDR2 SYGVKD, per germline. Trimming removed 0 bases from V and 2 bases from J, with 9 bases in between.